Included here is one T cell receptor (beta chain) sequence, with context. Antigen specificity is unknown. V was shortened by 3 bases and J by 6 bases, with 9 bases between the two germline ends. Germline lookup yields CDR1 SGHAT and CDR2 FQNNGV. The CDR3 consists of 12 residues. This sample is drawn from a study of regulatory T cells. Study-wide results and caveats: In CD3G-deficient patients, conventional CD4+ T cells were enriched for hydrophobic CDR3 residues at positions 6 and 7. Regulatory T cells showed the strongest V-J pair restriction and V/J gene skewing among patient repertoires.

Primers: 52 TRBV forward and 13 TRBJ reverse. Sequenced by immunoSEQ multiplex PCR; TCRdb stores in-frame clones only, minus some. The sample carries tens of thousands of clones, around nine tenths recorded once. This sequence originates from a person aged 18-29 years with CD3G deficiency. Sequenced: conventional CD4+ T cells sorted from blood. The chain employs TRBV11-2 and TRBJ2-7; D remains ambiguous. CDR3 DNA: TGTGCCAGCAGCTTCATCCGAGGCGAGCAGTACTTC. Translating it yields CASSFIRGEQYF.